Following are 32 T cell receptor beta chains from one sample sequenced in a study of blood T cells in healthy people across ages. The use of a sample-barcoded 5' primer and a J-beta primer mix characterized a second PCR of roughly 7 to 12 cycles. TCRdb reanalysed the 5' RACE reads using MiXCR and keeps one entry per CDR3 protein. The sample has around 940,000 distinct CDR3 sequences, roughly 50% seen once. Sequencing was performed on blood. These TCRs come from a woman between 55 and 75 years old in good health.

This sequence joins TRBV6-6 and TRBJ2-5; 12 bases are a match to TRBD2. Germline CDR1 reads MNHNY; CDR2 reads SVGAGI (reference sequence). CDR3 length equals 17 residues. V trimming: 0 bases; J trimming: 4 bases; junction bases outside the gene matches: 6. CDR3 DNA: TGTGCCAGCAGTTACTCACCCAGGACTAGCGGGACAGAGACCCAGTACTTC. Protein sequence: CASSYSPRTSGTETQYF.

This sequence joins TRBV6-1 and TRBJ2-3; TRBD2 agrees at 11 bases. Germline lookup yields CDR1 MNHNS and CDR2 SASEGT. The CDR3 length is 17 residues. The trim removed 6 bases at V and 4 bases at J, leaving 12 bases unmatched. CDR3 residues: CASSTNLAGGPPDTQYF. The CDR3 region has the DNA TGTGCCAGCAGCACTAACTTAGCGGGAGGGCCGCCAGATACGCAGTATTTT.

In this sample, this clonotype turned up once. The chain has TRBV29-1 and TRBJ2-1; D might be TRBD2 (6 bases). The J call is uncertain, as TRBJ2-7 better fits the DNA end. Germline lookup yields CDR1 SQVTM and CDR2 ANQGSEA. CDR3 length equals 13 residues. The CDR3 DNA is TGCAGCGTTGTGGGGGGATCCTACAATGAGCAGTACTTC. Its translation: CSVVGGSYNEQYF.

Notes on this clonotype: The junction does not match germline at one end; this may be a read error. The J gene is TRBJ1-2, the V gene TRBV7-9; TRBD1 matches at 10 bases. Germline loops: CDR1 SEHNR, CDR2 FQNEAQ (reference sequence). The CDR3 totals 15 residues. CDR3 region: CTSSLGDRGMDGYTF. The CDR3 DNA reads as TGTACCAGCAGCTTAGGGGACAGGGGAATGGATGGCTACACCTTC.

CDR3 DNA sequence: TGCAGTGCTGAGGGTAACTCCTACAATGAGCAGTTCTTC. As protein: CSAEGNSYNEQFF. The chain has TRBV20-1 and TRBJ2-1; possible D gene TRBD2, 5 bases. Germline CDR1 DFQATT, CDR2 SNEGSKA (reference sequence). V lost 5 bases and J 0 bases, leaving 8 bases between the germline ends. The CDR3 consists of 13 residues.

The genes are TRBV29-1 and TRBJ2-3; no reliable D call. The CDR3 extends over 14 amino acids. The V gene lost 4 bases and the J gene lost 2 bases, with 13 bases spanning the gap. The germline CDR1 and CDR2 sequences are SQVTM and ANQGSEA. CDR3 amino acids: CSVGVTRDTDTQYF. Written as DNA, the CDR3 is TGCAGCGTTGGTGTGACAAGGGACACAGATACGCAGTATTTT.

This chain uses TRBV7-2 with TRBJ2-5; TRBD1 or TRBD2 may be the D gene (5 bases each). The CDR3 is 15 amino acids. Per germline, CDR1 SGHTA and CDR2 FQGNSA. Trimming left V 3 bases short and J 1 base short, with 12 bases between. CDR3 residues: CASSLGVGSQETQYF. The DNA for the CDR3 is TGTGCCAGCAGCTTGGGGGTAGGGAGCCAAGAGACCCAGTACTTC.

J is TRBJ1-1 and V is TRBV20-1; D call uncertain. Between the trimmed V and J ends, which lost 3 bases and 0 bases, there was a span of 14 bases. Germline CDR1 DFQATT, CDR2 SNEGSKA (reference sequence). This CDR3 has 15 amino acids. CDR3 sequence reads: CSASSPPDMNTEAFF. The CDR3 DNA is TGCAGTGCTAGTTCTCCCCCAGATATGAACACTGAAGCTTTCTTT.

The CDR3 DNA follows: TGTGCCAGCAGCTCCCTCCCGGGGCAGGGTGGGCCTGAAGCTTTCTTT. It is translated as CASSSLPGQGGPEAFF. This rearrangement joins TRBV7-9 to TRBJ1-1, with D perhaps matching TRBD1 (5 bases). Germline CDR1 is SEHNR and CDR2 is FQNEAQ (reference sequence). Trimming took off 4 bases at V and 6 bases at J, with 21 bases between the two ends. This CDR3 is 16 amino acids long.

Of note for this clonotype: This sequence is one base from a far larger clone and is likely a read error. V gene TRBV28 combines with J gene TRBJ2-3; no clear D. Germline V gives CDR1 MDHEN, CDR2 SYDVKM. The CDR3 has 11 residues. CDR3 DNA: TGTGCCAGCAATTTATCAGATACGCAGTATTTT. It specifies CASNLSDTQYF.

This clonotype has a handful of counts. The rearrangement links TRBV2 to TRBJ2-3; D call uncertain. V shed 8 bases and J shed 6 bases, with 15 bases lying between them. Germline V gene data show CDR1 as SNHLY and CDR2 as FYNNEI. The CDR3 runs 13 residues. CDR3 region: CASRVGPGDTQYF. The CDR3 nucleotides are TGTGCCAGCCGAGTAGGCCCGGGCGATACGCAGTATTTT.

This clonotype was recorded only once. The chain links TRBV5-1 to TRBJ1-1; D unresolved. Germline CDR1 SGHRS, CDR2 YFSETQ. Trimming took off 0 bases at V and 5 bases at J, with 23 bases between the two ends. The CDR3 has 18 amino acids. The CDR3 DNA sequence: TGCGCCAGCAGCTTGGGGTATGGTAGGCGACGCCTGAGAACTGAAGCTTTCTTT. It specifies CASSLGYGRRRLRTEAFF.

V gene TRBV11-2 combines with J gene TRBJ2-3; D is unresolved. V lost 6 bases and J lost 4, with 8 bases in between. The CDR3 covers 12 residues. Germline assignment: CDR1 SGHAT and CDR2 FQNNGV. The CDR3 sequence is CASRQISDTQYF. In DNA, the CDR3 is TGTGCCAGCAGACAGATATCAGATACGCAGTATTTT.

This chain uses TRBV7-9 with TRBJ1-4; no definite D call. V was trimmed by 4 bases and J by 13 bases, leaving 16 bases between them. This CDR3 comprises 13 residues. Per the germline V gene, CDR1 is SEHNR and CDR2 is FQNEAQ (reference sequence). CDR3 in DNA: TGTGCCAGCAGCTCGACTTCAGAGGCAGGACTGTTTTTT. Translation: CASSSTSEAGLFF.

The CDR3 nucleotides are TGTGCCAGCAGCCCACGTTATCTAGCGGAAGCGGGAGAGCAGTACTTC. Translating gives CASSPRYLAEAGEQYF. The rearrangement links TRBV3-1 to TRBJ2-7; 7 nucleotides match TRBD2. The CDR3 extends over 16 amino acids. The germline V gene has CDR1 LGHDT and CDR2 YNNKEL (reference sequence). The junction had 16 bases not matched to a gene; V was cut back by 4 bases and J by 7 bases.

This clonotype has more than one count but fewer than ten. The chain has TRBV29-1 and TRBJ2-2, with 13 bases matching TRBD2. This CDR3 is 17 amino acids long. Germline V CDR1 and CDR2: SQVTM, ANQGSEA. After removal of 7 bases from V and 2 bases from J, the junction contained 10 bases not matched to a gene. The DNA of the CDR3 is TGCAGCGCCCGAATGGGGACTAGCGGGACTAACACCGGGGAGCTGTTTTTT. It specifies CSARMGTSGTNTGELFF.

The chain has TRBV29-1 and TRBJ2-5; TRBD1 aligns across 10 bases. The length of the CDR3 is 19 residues. V shed 5 bases and J 4 bases; nucleotides not matched to a gene: 22. Germline lookup yields CDR1 SQVTM and CDR2 ANQGSEA. DNA of the CDR3: TGCAGCGTTCGCATTAAAACCGGGACAGGGGAAGTCGTGGCAGAGACCCAGTACTTC. This codes for CSVRIKTGTGEVVAETQYF.

This clonotype was picked up a small number of times. The chain recombines TRBV28 with TRBJ2-7, with D uncertain. The germline V gene has CDR1 MDHEN and CDR2 SYDVKM. CDR3 length equals 13 residues. The V and J ends lost 6 bases and 4 bases respectively, with 13 bases between them. The CDR3 sequence: CASRTNSRYEQYF. CDR3 DNA: TGTGCCAGCAGAACTAATAGCCGGTACGAGCAGTACTTC.

This rearrangement joins TRBV5-1 to TRBJ2-1; 7 bases are a match to TRBD1. The CDR3 is made up of 14 amino acids. CDR1 and CDR2 from the germline V gene are SGHRS and YFSETQ. J was trimmed by 5 bases and V by 1 base; bases with no gene match: 3. This CDR3 is CASSLNRGDNEQFF. The DNA of the CDR3 is TGCGCCAGCAGCTTGAACAGGGGCGACAATGAGCAGTTCTTC.

Points on this clonotype: The junction departs from germline at one end; a sequencing error may be responsible. The chain combines TRBV7-2 with TRBJ2-3, with D perhaps matching TRBD2 (6 bases). This CDR3 has 14 amino acids. Germline V gene lookup returns CDR1 SGHTA and CDR2 FQGNSA. CDR3 region: CTSSSRLGADTQYF. The CDR3 DNA follows: TGCACCAGCAGCTCCCGACTAGGAGCAGATACGCAGTATTTT.

CDR3 loop: CSATGGRLTYEQYF. DNA for the CDR3: TGCAGTGCGACCGGGGGACGGTTGACCTACGAGCAGTACTTC. The chain recombines TRBV20-1 with TRBJ2-5; TRBD2 is a possible D gene (6 bases). The DNA matches TRBJ2-7 better at its end, which makes the J call doubtful. The CDR3 has 14 amino acids. Germline V gene data show CDR1 as DFQATT and CDR2 as SNEGSKA (reference sequence).

This clonotype has a handful of counts. The chain uses TRBV7-6 and TRBJ2-5; D might be TRBD2 (6 bases). V lost 1 base and J 3 bases, leaving 12 bases between the germline ends. The germline V gene encodes CDR1 SGHVS and CDR2 FNYEAQ. The CDR3 is 15 residues long. CDR3: CASSLGRLVEETQYF. The DNA of the CDR3 is TGTGCCAGCAGCTTAGGTCGACTAGTCGAAGAGACCCAGTACTTC.

In its sample, this clonotype was seen once. The junction and the germline gene differ at one end; a read error may be behind it. The J gene is TRBJ1-5, the V gene TRBV2; D perhaps matches TRBD1 (6 bases). The CDR3 extends over 15 amino acids. Germline V gene data show CDR1 as SNHLY and CDR2 as FYNNEI. Here the CDR3 reads CASRDDGGRGQPQHF. The CDR3 DNA reads as TGTGCCAGCCGTGATGATGGGGGGCGCGGACAGCCCCAGCATTTT.

The chain recombines TRBV7-8 with TRBJ2-5, with 7 bases lining up with TRBD2. This CDR3 is 15 amino acids long. The germline V gene has CDR1 SGHVS and CDR2 FQNEAQ. The junction had 13 bases not matched to a gene; V was cut back by 7 bases and J by 5 bases. This CDR3 is CASKTLATTLETQYF. The CDR3 DNA reads TGTGCCAGCAAGACACTAGCGACGACATTGGAGACCCAGTACTTC.

Regarding this clonotype: One junction end disagrees with the germline gene, perhaps due to a read error. The chain carries TRBV29-1 and TRBJ2-2; TRBD1 might be the D (6 bases). This CDR3 region has 16 residues. Germline CDR1 is SQVTM and CDR2 is ANQGSEA. CDR3 in amino acids: CGVRGGRTDNTGELFF. CDR3 DNA sequence: TGCGGCGTCCGTGGGGGCCGGACGGACAACACCGGGGAGCTGTTTTTT.

V and J are TRBV28 and TRBJ2-5; D unresolved. V lost 4 bases to trimming and J lost 2 bases, with 14 bases between them. The CDR3 totals 15 residues. The germline gives CDR1 MDHEN, CDR2 SYDVKM. Written as DNA, the CDR3 is TGTGCCAGCAGTTCAAGAGTGGGGTTACAAGAGACCCAGTACTTC. This gives the protein CASSSRVGLQETQYF. The complete variable domain, with remaining parts taken from reference TRBV28 and TRBJ2-5, reads DVKVTQSSRYLVKRTGEKVFLECVQDMDHENMFWYRQDPGLGLRLIYFSYDVKMKEKGDIPEGYSVSREKKERFSLILESASTNQTSMYLCASSSRVGLQETQYFGPGTRLLVL.

This chain connects TRBV13 to TRBJ2-5; TRBD2 agrees at 8 bases. V lost 9 bases to trimming and J lost 2 bases; unmatched junction nucleotides: 8. The CDR3 consists of 14 residues. From germline, CDR1 is PRHDT and CDR2 FYEKMQ (reference sequence). The CDR3 coding sequence is TGTGCCAGTACAAGCGGGAGAGGGCAAGAGACCCAGTACTTC. Translated: CASTSGRGQETQYF.

The rearrangement joins TRBV20-1 to TRBJ2-1; no clear D. Germline V gene lookup returns CDR1 DFQATT and CDR2 SNEGSKA (reference sequence). The length of the CDR3 is 12 residues. The V and J ends lost 6 bases and 5 bases respectively, with 11 bases between them. CDR3 nucleotides: TGCAGTGCCCCGACGAGGAACAATGAGCAGTTCTTC. Encoded protein: CSAPTRNNEQFF.

The CDR3 sequence is CSVENPGVAGETTWQYF. The CDR3 region has the DNA TGCAGCGTTGAAAATCCGGGGGTAGCGGGAGAGACTACGTGGCAGTACTTC. The chain has TRBV29-1 and TRBJ2-5; 9 bases are shared with TRBD2. With V trimmed by 2 bases and J by 11 bases, 21 bases remained unmatched. The CDR3 is made up of 17 amino acids. Germline V CDR1 and CDR2: SQVTM, ANQGSEA.

The rearrangement joins TRBV4-1 to TRBJ2-7; the match to TRBD2 covers 10 bases. This CDR3 has 15 amino acids. The V and J ends lost 2 bases and 4 bases, in that order; junction bases with no gene match: 5. CDR1 MGHRA and CDR2 YSYEKL come from the germline V gene. The CDR3: CASSQPAGGSYEQYF. CDR3 bases: TGCGCCAGCAGCCAACCAGCGGGAGGGTCTTACGAGCAGTACTTC.

J is TRBJ2-7 and V is TRBV7-8; no firm D call. Germline V gives CDR1 SGHVS, CDR2 FQNEAQ. The CDR3 is made up of 16 amino acids. V lost 3 bases and J lost 2, with 17 bases in between. The CDR3 DNA sequence: TGTGCCAGCAGCTTGGACCCGGAGTATCTTGCCTACGAGCAGTACTTC. Translated: CASSLDPEYLAYEQYF.

This clonotype was seen a handful of times. The chain carries TRBV5-6 and TRBJ2-7, with 7 bases that match TRBD2. V lost 0 bases to trimming and J lost 3 bases; unmatched junction nucleotides: 3. The germline V gene encodes CDR1 SGHDT and CDR2 YYEEEE. This CDR3 is 14 amino acids long. CDR3 residues: CASSLGDYSYEQYF. Written as DNA, the CDR3 is TGTGCCAGCAGCTTGGGGGACTATAGCTACGAGCAGTACTTC. Drawing the rest from reference TRBV5-6 and TRBJ2-7, the complete variable domain is DAGVTQSPTHLIKTRGQQVTLRCSPKSGHDTVSWYQQALGQGPQFIFQYYEEEERQRGNFPDRFSGHQFPNYSSELNVNALLLGDSALYLCASSLGDYSYEQYFGPGTRLTVT.